Listed below are T cell receptor beta chains from one sample, sequenced in a study of sequential checkpoint blockade in melanoma. Clones were read by immunoSEQ multiplex PCR, and TCRdb kept only the in-frame ones, dropping some. In the table there are 13,000 or so clones, over 50% of which are singletons. The sample consisted of CD8+ T cells sorted from blood (inferred from file names), taken from a patient given nivolumab and ipilimumab in sequence. The receptors stem from a human donor with melanoma. Each CDR3 is given with its conserved first and last residue.

V	J	CDR3
TRBV28	TRBJ1-2	CASVRDRGRNGGYTF
TRBV7-9	TRBJ2-1	CASSPPGEGPEQFF
TRBV28	TRBJ2-3	CASSLSGVTDTQYF
TRBV7-9	TRBJ2-5	CASSQTGLKGTQYF
TRBV11-2	TRBJ2-3	CASSLSRWGPDTQYF
TRBV7-9	TRBJ1-2	CASSLPPGDRDYGYTF
TRBV4-1	TRBJ2-3	CASSLETSDGTDTQYF
TRBV2	TRBJ2-1	CASSAGTEYNEQFF
TRBV7-9	TRBJ2-1	CASSPIRGGVMNEQFF
TRBV5-4	TRBJ2-7	CASSAGTGDNEQYF